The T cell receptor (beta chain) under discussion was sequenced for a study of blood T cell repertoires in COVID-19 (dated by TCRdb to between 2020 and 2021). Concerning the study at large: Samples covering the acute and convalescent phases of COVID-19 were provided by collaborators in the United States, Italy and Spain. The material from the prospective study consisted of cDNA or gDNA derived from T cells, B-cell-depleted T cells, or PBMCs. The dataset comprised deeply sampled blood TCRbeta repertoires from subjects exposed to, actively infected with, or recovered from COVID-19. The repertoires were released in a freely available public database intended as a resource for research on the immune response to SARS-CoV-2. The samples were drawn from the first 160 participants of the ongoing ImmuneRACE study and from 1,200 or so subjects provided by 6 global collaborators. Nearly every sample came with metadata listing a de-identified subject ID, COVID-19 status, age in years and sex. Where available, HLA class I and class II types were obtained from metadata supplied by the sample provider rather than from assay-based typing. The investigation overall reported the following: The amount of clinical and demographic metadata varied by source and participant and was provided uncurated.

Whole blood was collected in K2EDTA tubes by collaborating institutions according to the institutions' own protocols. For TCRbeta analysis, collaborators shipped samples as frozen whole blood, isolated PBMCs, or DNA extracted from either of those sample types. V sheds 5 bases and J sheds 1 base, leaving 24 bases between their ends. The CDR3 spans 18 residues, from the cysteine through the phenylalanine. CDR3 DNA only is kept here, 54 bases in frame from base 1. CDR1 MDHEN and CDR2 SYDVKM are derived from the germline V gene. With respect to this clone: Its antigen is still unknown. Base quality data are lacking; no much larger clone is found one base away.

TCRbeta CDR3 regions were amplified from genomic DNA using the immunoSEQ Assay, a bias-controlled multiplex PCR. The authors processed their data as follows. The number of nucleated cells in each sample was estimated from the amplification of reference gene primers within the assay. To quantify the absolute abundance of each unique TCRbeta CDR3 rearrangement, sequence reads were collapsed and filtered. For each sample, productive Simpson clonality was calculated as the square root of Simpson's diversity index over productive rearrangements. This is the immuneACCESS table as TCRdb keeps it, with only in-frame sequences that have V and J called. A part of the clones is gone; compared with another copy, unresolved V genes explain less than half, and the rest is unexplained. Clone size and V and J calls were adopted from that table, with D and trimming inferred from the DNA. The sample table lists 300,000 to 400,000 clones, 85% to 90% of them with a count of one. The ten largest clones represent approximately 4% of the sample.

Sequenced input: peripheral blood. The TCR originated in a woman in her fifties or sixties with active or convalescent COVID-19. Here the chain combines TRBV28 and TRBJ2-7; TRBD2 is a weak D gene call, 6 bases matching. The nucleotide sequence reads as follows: TGTGCCAGCAGTCCCTCTATGAATGGTCTAGCGAAGTCCTACGAGCAGTACTTC. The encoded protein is CASSPSMNGLAKSYEQYF.